This TCR beta chain is from a study of Graves' ophthalmopathy and Graves' hyperthyroidism. Overall study findings and caveats: The majority of expanded thyroid clonotypes above 0.001 frequency also occurred in blood.

This clonotype was observed at least ten times. Its target is unknown. Amplification targeted the TCR beta CDR3 regions, with RNA transcripts as the source material. RT-PCR in the first round used HTBI primers; a second-round multiplex PCR followed. A single record per CDR3 protein comes from TCRdb applying MiXCR to the multiplex PCR reads. The sample lists 400,000 to 450,000 distinct CDR3 sequences; roughly 21% were seen once. Germline-derived CDR1 and CDR2 are MNHEY and SVGAGI. After removal of 2 bases from V and 5 bases from J, the junction contained 12 bases not matched to a gene. The CDR3 loop spans 17 amino acids.

The V and J genes are TRBV6-5 and TRBJ2-5, with 9 positions matching TRBD1. The material sequenced was peripheral blood. This receptor was taken from a woman under 30 with stable Graves' hyperthyroidism. This CDR3 is CASSYGGGQGIFETQYF. The CDR3 bases are TGTGCCAGCAGTTACGGGGGAGGACAGGGGATATTCGAGACCCAGTACTTC.